These T cell receptor beta chains were read from a single sample in a study of long-term antiretroviral therapy in people with HIV. The assay was immunoSEQ multiplex PCR, and TCRdb's table has in-frame clones only and misses some. The table includes under 20,000 clones, roughly nine tenths detected once. This material consisted of unsorted PBMCs, taken 0.5 years after starting antiretroviral therapy. The receptors were gathered from a middle-aged man with HIV. The conserved cysteine and the conserved F or W are not part of the CDR3 here. D genes are given only for firm matches.

d_gene | j_gene | v_gene | CDR3aa
. | TRBJ1-1 | TRBV29-1 | SVEGTNTEAF
. | TRBJ1-2 | TRBV14 | ASSPLSVLYGYT
. | TRBJ1-4 | TRBV6-1 | ASLNSRTKDEKLF
. | TRBJ1-1 | TRBV6-5 | ASRRSGAQNTEAF
. | TRBJ1-1 | TRBV15 | ATSRVGQGNTEAF
TRBD1 | TRBJ1-1 | TRBV29-1 | SAGQEEAF
TRBD2 | TRBJ2-1 | TRBV9 | ASSVEGAGGYNEQF
TRBD2 | TRBJ2-2 | TRBV27 | ASSLQGLAGATGELF
. | TRBJ1-1 | TRBV2 | ASSEQNTEAF
. | TRBJ1-4 | TRBV29-1 | SVLLQSTNEKLF